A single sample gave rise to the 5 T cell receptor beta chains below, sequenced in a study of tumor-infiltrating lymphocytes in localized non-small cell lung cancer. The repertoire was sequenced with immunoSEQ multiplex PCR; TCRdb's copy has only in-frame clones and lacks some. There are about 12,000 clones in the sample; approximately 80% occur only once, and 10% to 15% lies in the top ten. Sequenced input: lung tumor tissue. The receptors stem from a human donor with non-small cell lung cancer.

CDR3 sequence reads: CASSLPRGTGDIYEQYF. CDR3 sequence (DNA): TGCGCCAGCAGCCTGCCACGTGGGACAGGCGATATCTACGAGCAGTACTTC. The gene calls are TRBV5-1 and TRBJ2-7, with TRBD1 matching 8 bases. V dropped 4 bases and J dropped 3; count of bases not matched to a gene: 15. This CDR3 is built from 17 residues. In germline, CDR1 is SGHRS, CDR2 YFSETQ. Drawing the rest from reference TRBV5-1 and TRBJ2-7, the complete variable domain is KAGVTQTPRYLIKTRGQQVTLSCSPISGHRSVSWYQQTPGQGLQFLFEYFSETQRNKGNFPGRFSGRQFSNSRSEMNVSTLELGDSALYLCASSLPRGTGDIYEQYFGPGTRLTVT.

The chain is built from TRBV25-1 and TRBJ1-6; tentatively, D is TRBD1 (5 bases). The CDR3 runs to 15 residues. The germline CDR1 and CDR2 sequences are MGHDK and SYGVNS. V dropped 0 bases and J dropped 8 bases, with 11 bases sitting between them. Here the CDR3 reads CASSEYGVGDSPLHF. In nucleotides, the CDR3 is TGTGCCAGCAGTGAATACGGGGTGGGGGATTCACCCCTCCACTTT.

CDR3 coding DNA: TGTGCCAGCAGTTTTAACGGGGCTGAAGCTTTCTTT. It yields the protein CASSFNGAEAFF. The rearrangement links TRBV27 to TRBJ1-1; no reliable D call. This CDR3 contains 12 residues. V shed 3 bases and J shed 6 bases, with 8 bases lying between them. Germline V lookup: CDR1 MNHEY, CDR2 SMNVEV (reference sequence).

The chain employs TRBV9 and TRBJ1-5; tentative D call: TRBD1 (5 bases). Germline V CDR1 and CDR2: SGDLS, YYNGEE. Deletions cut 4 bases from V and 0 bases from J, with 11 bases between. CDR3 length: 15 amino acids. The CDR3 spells CASSLGVGSNQPQHF. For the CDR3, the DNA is TGTGCCAGCAGCCTAGGGGTAGGTAGCAATCAGCCCCAGCATTTT.

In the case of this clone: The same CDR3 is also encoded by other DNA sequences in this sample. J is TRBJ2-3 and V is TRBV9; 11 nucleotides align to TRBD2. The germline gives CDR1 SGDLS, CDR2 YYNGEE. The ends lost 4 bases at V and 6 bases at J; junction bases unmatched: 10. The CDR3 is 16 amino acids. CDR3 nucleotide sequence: TGTGCCAGCAGCCCACCAGGACTAGCGGGCCAGGATACGCAGTATTTT. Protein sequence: CASSPPGLAGQDTQYF.